Described below is a single T cell receptor (beta chain) sequence and its context. Its antigen is currently unknown. The source of the sample is a study of T-cell reconstitution after alpha-beta-depleted transplantation in children. Preparation of the TCRbeta library was carried out with unique molecular identifiers. TCRdb reanalysed the PCR reads using MiXCR and keeps one entry per CDR3 protein. The table includes around 300,000 distinct CDR3 sequences, roughly 25% detected once. Regarding the study as a whole: As was reported, about two months after transplant, alpha-beta T cells came from several hundred expanded graft clones. T-cell counts and diversity were attributed mostly to newly produced T cells one year after transplant. Some patients' high day-60 TCRbeta diversity was attributed to recipient cells surviving conditioning.

The CDR3 is made up of 15 amino acids. The germline V gene has CDR1 DFQATT and CDR2 SNEGSKA (reference sequence). V lost 1 base and J 4 bases, leaving 16 bases between the germline ends. The chain has TRBV20-1 and TRBJ1-2; D remains unclear. This receptor was obtained from a male patient aged 10-17 years who had a stem cell transplant for acute lymphoblastic leukemia, so the T cells may come from the graft donor. This specimen consisted of PBMCs, mostly from graft donor cells, obtained 180 days after TCRalphabeta/CD19-depleted stem cell transplant. CDR3 sequence: CSARAPILPTYGYTF. CDR3 sequence (DNA): TGCAGTGCTAGAGCCCCGATTCTTCCAACCTATGGCTACACCTTC.